Below, 9 T cell receptor beta chains from the same sample are listed, as sequenced in a study of tissue T cells after allogeneic stem cell transplantation. Method: immunoSEQ multiplex PCR; TCRdb's copy keeps in-frame clones and lacks some. Among under 8,000 clones listed, approximately 37% were seen once. The time point is: mouse harvest day 14 after allogeneic transplant. Tail vein injection delivered 10^7 T-cell-depleted bone marrow cells and 10^6 splenic CD5+ T cells. Material: skin. Source of these receptors: a female BALB/c mouse given C57BL/6 T cells with graft-versus-host disease after an allogeneic hematopoietic cell transplant.

By proportion, this clone is medium-sized. The gene names here belong to mouse. The CDR3 goes on 1 residue after the read ends, and that part is filled in from the germline J gene. This chain joins TRBV3 and TRBJ2-7; 12 nucleotides align to TRBD2. CDR3 length: 13 residues. Germline V gene sequence: CDR1 SNHLY, CDR2 FYNGKV (reference sequence). J was trimmed by 6 bases and V by 5 bases; bases with no gene match: 2. CDR3 bases read: TGTGCCAGCAGCCGGGACTGGGGGGTTGAACAGTAC. It codes for CASSRDWGVEQY. The CDR3, in full, reads CASSRDWGVEQYF.

In its sample, this clone was seen a few times. Gene names and germline match the mouse. The CDR3 extends 1 residue past the end of the read, so its final part is completed from the germline J gene. The genes are TRBV26 and TRBJ1-1, with D perhaps TRBD1 (6 bases). V was clipped by 4 bases and J by 6 bases, with 6 bases between them. This CDR3 spans 11 amino acids. From germline, CDR1 is KGHPV and CDR2 FQNQEV (reference sequence). Incomplete CDR3 DNA: TGTGCCAGCAGTCGGGGGCCAGAAGTCTTC. Protein sequence: CASSRGPEVF. The whole CDR3 sequence is CASSRGPEVFF.

Only a few counts were recorded for this clone. Genes and germline are mouse. The read is 1 residue too short to cover the CDR3 end, so that end is filled in from the germline J gene. The rearrangement uses TRBV26 and TRBJ2-5; no clear D. The CDR3 spans 13 residues. V lost 4 bases to trimming and J lost 0 bases, with 5 bases between them. The V gene's germline CDR1 is KGHPV and CDR2 FQNQEV (reference sequence). The CDR3 reads CASSPTNQDTQYF. The part of the CDR3 DNA that was read is TGTGCCAGCAGTCCGACAAACCAAGACACCCAGTAC.

This clone was detected a few times. Genes and germline are mouse. CDR3 sequence: CASSSIWGNQDTQYF. CDR3 DNA (partial): TGTGCCAGCAGCTCTATCTGGGGCAACCAAGACACCCAGTAC. This rearrangement joins TRBV3 to TRBJ2-5; possible D gene TRBD2, 6 bases. The sequenced fragment ends 1 residue before the CDR3 boundary, so the rest is inferred from the germline J gene. The ends were cut back, 4 bases at V and 0 bases at J, with 11 bases in the middle. This CDR3 region has 15 residues. Germline loops: CDR1 SNHLY, CDR2 FYNGKV (reference sequence).

By sample share, this clone is medium-sized. The germline and genes are mouse ones. Incomplete CDR3 DNA: TGTGCAAGCAGCTTCAGGGGCTCTTCCTATGAACAGTAC. Translation: CASSFRGSSYEQY. Given in full, the CDR3 is CASSFRGSSYEQYF. V and J are TRBV16 and TRBJ2-7, with D perhaps matching TRBD1 (6 bases). The observed sequence ends 1 residue before the CDR3 terminus, with the missing tail filled in from the germline J gene. The CDR3 spans 14 residues. The ends were cut back, 3 bases at V and 1 base at J, with 10 bases in the middle. Germline-derived CDR1 and CDR2 are SGHSA and FRNQAP.

This clone was seen only a few times. Gene names and germline refer to mouse. CDR3 loop: CASSRTKISNERLFF. The CDR3 DNA, read in part, is TGTGCCAGCAGTCGGACAAAAATTTCCAACGAAAGATTATTT. The chain joins TRBV26 to TRBJ1-4; D is possibly TRBD1 (5 bases). The read ends 1 residue early relative to the CDR3; the germline J gene fills the gap. This CDR3 is 15 amino acids long. CDR1 and CDR2 from the germline V gene are KGHPV and FQNQEV (reference sequence). Trimming removed 4 bases at V and 0 bases at J, with 9 bases between.

Comments on this clone: The germline and genes are mouse ones. The read falls 1 residue short of the CDR3 end, and the missing part is taken from the germline J gene. The V call is TRBV26, the J call TRBJ2-4; no definite D call. Trimming took 4 bases from V and 0 from J, leaving 8 bases between them. Germline assignment: CDR1 KGHPV and CDR2 FQNQEV (reference sequence). The CDR3 loop spans 14 amino acids. CDR3 DNA, as far as it was read: TGTGCCAGCAGTCCCGACACTAGTCAAAACACCTTGTAC. Protein: CASSPDTSQNTLY. The whole CDR3 protein reads CASSPDTSQNTLYF.

There are a few counts of this clone. Gene names are mouse gene names. The read ends 1 residue before the CDR3 terminus; that terminus is restored from the germline J gene. The chain links TRBV4 to TRBJ2-7; no reliable D call. This CDR3 contains 14 residues. CDR1 LGHDT and CDR2 YNNKQL come from the germline V gene (reference sequence). V lost 5 bases, J lost 0 bases, and 11 bases lay in between. The CDR3: CASSLPPLSYEQYF. The sequenced CDR3 bases are TGTGCCAGCAGCCTCCCCCCACTCTCCTATGAACAGTAC.

This clone was counted a few times. Gene names and germline match the mouse. The DNA ends 1 residue before the CDR3 does, and the rest of the CDR3 is filled in from the germline J gene. This rearrangement joins TRBV16 to TRBJ1-4, with 7 positions matching TRBD1. Germline trimming cut 5 bases from V and 3 bases from J; bases unmatched to any gene: 3. CDR3 length equals 14 residues. Germline V gene sequence: CDR1 SGHSA, CDR2 FRNQAP. The CDR3 reads CASSQQGTNERLFF. CDR3 bases read: TGTGCAAGCAGCCAACAGGGGACCAACGAAAGATTATTT.